This T cell receptor (beta chain) was recovered during a study of cytomegalovirus exposure and HLA in healthy donors. Overall study: Most donors, more than 80% of a few hundred genotyped, fell in the Caucasian-associated ancestry cluster.

Findings of the study overall: Earlier results showed most TCR beta V segments being productive about 87% or about 30% of the time. The authors later found HLA-associated TCR beta chains more clonally expanded than equally common others.

This clone was seen only once. Its antigen is unknown. Both 60 Vbeta primers and 13 Jbeta primers went into the PCR. The data were produced by immunoSEQ multiplex PCR, yet TCRdb's version contains in-frame clones alone and is incomplete. The sample includes 95,000 to 150,000 clones, over 65% of them seen just once. The sequence derives from a woman aged 40 to 50 in good health and CMV-seronegative. The specimen was PBMCs.

The CDR3 nucleotides are TGTGCCAGCAGCTTGGGCAGGGTAGGGATAAACCAAGAGACCCAGTACTTC. This sequence encodes CASSLGRVGINQETQYF. V gene TRBV5-5 combines with J gene TRBJ2-5; a possible D gene is TRBD1 (5 bases). Trimming took 0 bases from V and 0 from J, leaving 15 bases between them. Germline V gene lookup returns CDR1 SGHKS and CDR2 YYEKEE (reference sequence). The CDR3 is 17 residues long.